What follows are 32 T cell receptor beta chains derived from one specimen sequenced in a study of shared clonotypes between healthy human individuals. The assay was immunoSEQ multiplex PCR, and TCRdb's table has in-frame clones only and misses some. The sample records roughly 720,000 clones, 90% being singletons. Input material: memory CD8+ T cells from PBMCs. Regarding subset: CD45RO+ cells pooled with CCR7-negative TemRA cells. All receptors come from a man younger than 35 in good health. Some clones in this sample may be carry-over from other donors' samples.

J is TRBJ1-2 and V is TRBV9; possible D gene TRBD1, 5 bases. The CDR3 consists of 18 residues. Trimming took 3 bases from V and 3 from J, leaving 24 bases between them. The germline V gene has CDR1 SGDLS and CDR2 YYNGEE. The CDR3, as DNA: TGTGCCAGCAGCGCCCCCGAATTTTGGGACCCCACAGACTATGGCTACACCTTC. Amino acids: CASSAPEFWDPTDYGYTF.

The chain joins TRBV10-3 to TRBJ2-3; 13 nucleotides agree with TRBD2. This CDR3 contains 16 residues. Germline trimming cut 3 bases from V and 3 bases from J; bases unmatched to any gene: 3. The germline V gene encodes CDR1 ENHRY and CDR2 SYGVKD. The CDR3 loop is CAISDPGLAGTDTQYF. The CDR3 DNA sequence: TGTGCCATCAGTGACCCGGGACTAGCGGGAACAGATACGCAGTATTTT.

The J gene is TRBJ2-7, the V gene TRBV10-3, with unresolved D. Trimming took 2 bases from V and 1 from J, leaving 12 bases between them. CDR3 length equals 15 residues. Germline V gene sequence: CDR1 ENHRY, CDR2 SYGVKD. CDR3 DNA: TGTGCCATCAGTGAGGGTGGCAGCTGGTCCTACGAGCAGTACTTC. Translation: CAISEGGSWSYEQYF.

The chain combines TRBV4-2 with TRBJ2-1; 7 bases are a match to TRBD2. The CDR3 is 17 amino acids. The V gene end was trimmed by 1 base and the J gene end by 9 bases; junction bases not matched to a gene: 15. Germline-derived CDR1 and CDR2 are LGHNA and YNFKEQ. The CDR3 region has the DNA TGTGCCAGCAGCCAAGTAAACACCCTCCCGGGGGGAGGTGAGCAGTTCTTC. It yields the protein CASSQVNTLPGGGEQFF.

This sequence joins TRBV9 and TRBJ1-2; tentative D call: TRBD1 (5 bases). Germline CDR1 reads SGDLS; CDR2 reads YYNGEE. V gave up 3 bases and J gave up 7 bases, with 16 bases separating them. This CDR3 spans 14 amino acids. CDR3 in DNA: TGTGCCAGCAGCGCCCAGGGCCTCCTCGGTGGCTACACCTTC. It is translated as CASSAQGLLGGYTF.

The V and J genes are TRBV27 and TRBJ2-7; 7 bases agree with TRBD2. V trimming: 8 bases; J trimming: 4 bases; junction bases outside the gene matches: 5. CDR1 is MNHEY, CDR2 SMNVEV, per germline (reference sequence). The CDR3 is made up of 12 amino acids. CDR3 in amino acids: CASGGGGYEQYF. In nucleotides, the CDR3 is TGTGCCAGCGGGGGGGGAGGTTACGAGCAGTACTTC.

The chain joins TRBV10-2 to TRBJ1-1; no firm D call. CDR3 length: 13 amino acids. Trimming took 3 bases from V and 1 from J, leaving 6 bases between them. Germline V gives CDR1 WSHSY, CDR2 SAAADI. This CDR3 reads CASSDIRNTEAFF. CDR3 bases: TGCGCCAGCAGTGACATTCGGAACACTGAAGCTTTCTTT.

The CDR3 nucleotides read TGTGCCAGCAGCTTCGCGCAGGGTTTTGGCTACACCTTC. This gives the protein CASSFAQGFGYTF. The genes are TRBV7-9 and TRBJ1-2; D possibly corresponds to TRBD1 (5 bases). The CDR3 consists of 13 residues. Germline V gene lookup returns CDR1 SEHNR and CDR2 FQNEAQ (reference sequence). V was pared by 3 bases and J by 7 bases, with 12 bases between.

The chain has TRBV4-1 and TRBJ2-7; 13 bases fit TRBD2. V was clipped by 1 base and J by 3 bases; unmatched bases: 3. Germline lookup yields CDR1 MGHRA and CDR2 YSYEKL. CDR3 length equals 16 residues. The DNA for the CDR3 is TGCGCCAGCAGCCAAGTTGGACTAGCGGGAGTCTACGAGCAGTACTTC. This encodes CASSQVGLAGVYEQYF.

The chain links TRBV9 to TRBJ2-4, with TRBD1 matching 11 bases. The CDR3 is 15 residues long. V was clipped by 0 bases and J by 6 bases; unmatched bases: 2. Germline V CDR1 and CDR2: SGDLS, YYNGEE. CDR3 loop: CASSVGDRGRNIQYF. CDR3 nucleotides: TGTGCCAGCAGCGTAGGGGACAGGGGGAGAAACATTCAGTACTTC. Combining the CDR3 with reference TRBV9 and TRBJ2-4 gives the whole variable domain DSGVTQTPKHLITATGQRVTLRCSPRSGDLSVYWYQQSLDQGLQFLIQYYNGEERAKGNILERFSAQQFPDLHSELNLSSLELGDSALYFCASSVGDRGRNIQYFGAGTRLSVL.

The chain has TRBV19 and TRBJ1-2; no firm D call. Between the trimmed V and J ends, which lost 3 bases and 4 bases, there was a span of 9 bases. The germline V gene has CDR1 LNHDA and CDR2 SQIVND (reference sequence). The CDR3 runs 13 residues. The CDR3 loop is CASSMEEGYGYTF. The CDR3 coding sequence is TGTGCCAGTAGTATGGAGGAGGGCTATGGCTACACCTTC.

The rearrangement joins TRBV6-1 to TRBJ2-2; possibly TRBD2 for D (7 bases). The germline gives CDR1 MNHNS, CDR2 SASEGT. CDR3 length: 14 residues. V was shortened by 11 bases and J by 2 bases, with 15 bases between the two germline ends. The CDR3 region is CALKGDYNTGELFF. CDR3 DNA: TGTGCCCTTAAGGGGGACTATAACACCGGGGAGCTGTTTTTT.

The CDR3: CASSPSRAAQYF. The CDR3 DNA reads as TGTGCCAGCTCACCATCGCGGGCGGCGCAGTATTTT. The gene calls are TRBV18 and TRBJ2-3, with D possibly TRBD2 on 5 matching bases. V was cut by 2 bases and J by 10 bases, with 10 bases left in between. Per germline, CDR1 KGHSH and CDR2 LQKENI. The CDR3 is made up of 12 amino acids.

The chain couples TRBV5-1 to TRBJ1-2; possibly TRBD1 for D (5 bases). Germline V gene sequence: CDR1 SGHRS, CDR2 YFSETQ. V dropped 6 bases and J dropped 2 bases, with 23 bases sitting between them. The length of the CDR3 is 17 residues. CDR3 coding DNA: TGCGCCAGCAAGGATCCTCCAACGACAGAGACAAACTATGGCTACACCTTC. It is translated as CASKDPPTTETNYGYTF.

V usage is TRBV7-6 and J usage is TRBJ2-7; 14 bases are shared with TRBD2. V lost 5 bases, J lost 4 bases, and 4 bases stayed unmatched. The CDR3 is 15 residues long. Germline V gene lookup returns CDR1 SGHVS and CDR2 FNYEAQ. Here the CDR3 DNA reads TGTGCCAGCAGCCCCAGGACTAGCGGGAGGTACGAGCAGTACTTC. Its protein product is CASSPRTSGRYEQYF.

This rearrangement joins TRBV19 to TRBJ2-2, with TRBD1 identical over 9 bases. Germline loops: CDR1 LNHDA, CDR2 SQIVND (reference sequence). The CDR3 runs to 14 residues. V trimming: 10 bases; J trimming: 3 bases; junction bases outside the gene matches: 6. The CDR3 bases are TGTGCCACCCACCGGGACAGGGACACCGGGGAGCTGTTTTTT. This sequence encodes CATHRDRDTGELFF.

This chain joins TRBV7-9 and TRBJ2-7; D may correspond to TRBD1 or TRBD2 (5 bases each). V lost 11 bases, J lost 5 bases, and 19 bases lay in between. There are 13 residues in the CDR3. Germline V gives CDR1 SEHNR, CDR2 FQNEAQ (reference sequence). The CDR3 protein is CASKDGRGDEQYF. The CDR3 nucleotides read TGTGCCTCCAAGGACGGGCGAGGGGACGAGCAGTACTTC.

The chain joins TRBV29-1 to TRBJ2-3; tentatively, D is TRBD2 (6 bases). Trimming pared 2 bases from V and 5 bases from J, leaving 11 bases between. This CDR3 is 13 amino acids long. Germline CDR1 reads SQVTM; CDR2 reads ANQGSEA. The DNA of the CDR3 is TGCAGCGTTGAACCCGGGAGTGGAGATACGCAGTATTTT. Translating gives CSVEPGSGDTQYF.

The V and J genes are TRBV19 and TRBJ2-3; the D gene could be TRBD1 or TRBD2 (5 bases each). Germline V gives CDR1 LNHDA, CDR2 SQIVND (reference sequence). This CDR3 is 16 amino acids long. V was pared by 7 bases and J by 1 base, with 18 bases between. For the CDR3, the DNA is TGTGCCAGTACCTCGTTGGGGGTGCTCGGCACAGATACGCAGTATTTT. Its translation is CASTSLGVLGTDTQYF.

This chain links TRBV19 with TRBJ2-1; 10 bases map to TRBD2. V lost 5 bases and J lost 2; bases outside the gene matches: 9. CDR1 LNHDA and CDR2 SQIVND come from the germline V gene (reference sequence). This CDR3 contains 17 residues. The CDR3 region is CASSSWTSGATYNEQFF. The CDR3 nucleotides read TGTGCCAGTAGTTCATGGACTAGCGGAGCCACCTACAATGAGCAGTTCTTC. Full variable domain (outside the CDR3, taken from reference TRBV19 and TRBJ2-1): DGGITQSPKYLFRKEGQNVTLSCEQNLNHDAMYWYRQDPGQGLRLIYYSQIVNDFQKGDIAEGYSVSREKKESFPLTVTSAQKNPTAFYLCASSSWTSGATYNEQFFGPGTRLTVL.

The chain uses TRBV6-5 and TRBJ2-1, with a possible D match to TRBD2 (5 bases). The CDR3 length is 15 residues. The V end was cut by 2 bases, the J end by 6 bases, with 14 bases between. Germline V gene lookup returns CDR1 MNHEY and CDR2 SVGAGI. This chain's CDR3 is CASSYDTSSPNEQFF. CDR3 DNA: TGTGCCAGCAGTTACGACACTAGTTCCCCCAATGAGCAGTTCTTC.

The chain couples TRBV10-1 to TRBJ2-7; 13 positions agree with TRBD2. The CDR3 is 17 amino acids. The germline gives CDR1 WNHNN, CDR2 SYGVQD (reference sequence). V lost 0 bases, J lost 3 bases, and 5 bases stayed unmatched. The CDR3 loop reads CASSESTSGRSSYEQYF. Written as DNA, the CDR3 is TGCGCCAGCAGTGAGTCGACTAGCGGGAGGAGTAGCTACGAGCAGTACTTC.

The chain joins TRBV4-1 to TRBJ2-6, with 9 bases identical to TRBD2. The CDR3 loop spans 17 amino acids. V was pared by 1 base and J by 2 bases, with 3 bases of the junction left unmatched. Per germline, CDR1 MGHRA and CDR2 YSYEKL. This chain's CDR3 is CASSQGREGPGANVLTF. CDR3 DNA sequence: TGCGCCAGCAGCCAAGGGCGGGAGGGTCCTGGGGCCAACGTCCTGACTTTC.

V gene TRBV4-3 combines with J gene TRBJ2-7; 10 bases map to TRBD2. The CDR3 totals 17 residues. Per the germline V gene, CDR1 is LGHNA and CDR2 is YSLEER. The J segment lost 3 bases and the V segment lost 0 bases, leaving 8 bases of the junction unmatched. The DNA for the CDR3 is TGCGCCAGCAGCCAAGATTGGGGGTTAGCGGGAGGCTACGAGCAGTACTTC. Amino acids: CASSQDWGLAGGYEQYF.

The V and J genes are TRBV9 and TRBJ2-1; 8 positions agree with TRBD1. Germline CDR1 is SGDLS and CDR2 is YYNGEE. This CDR3 spans 17 amino acids. The junction had 11 bases not matched to a gene; V was cut back by 3 bases and J by 3 bases. CDR3 nucleotide sequence: TGTGCCAGCAGCGCCCGTGGGGGACAGGCCCTCTACAATGAGCAGTTCTTC. Its protein is CASSARGGQALYNEQFF.

The chain uses TRBV25-1 and TRBJ1-1; D is possibly TRBD1 (5 bases). Per germline, CDR1 MGHDK and CDR2 SYGVNS. This CDR3 contains 13 residues. V lost 6 bases and J 4 bases, leaving 12 bases between the germline ends. CDR3 coding DNA: TGTGCCAGCAGGTCAGGGACGGCCACTGAAGCTTTCTTT. Translation gives CASRSGTATEAFF.

The chain employs TRBV19 and TRBJ1-6; D gene ambiguous. Germline V lookup: CDR1 LNHDA, CDR2 SQIVND (reference sequence). The V end was cut by 5 bases, the J end by 11 bases, with 13 bases between. The CDR3 totals 13 residues. The CDR3 sequence is CASSAGPVPPLHF. CDR3 coding DNA: TGTGCCAGTAGTGCGGGCCCAGTTCCACCCCTCCACTTT.

This chain joins TRBV13 and TRBJ1-1; TRBD1 might be the D (5 bases). CDR1 PRHDT and CDR2 FYEKMQ come from the germline V gene (reference sequence). The V end was cut by 4 bases, the J end by 0 bases, with 18 bases between. CDR3 size: 17 residues. The chain's CDR3 is CASSSTGGGPMNTEAFF. In DNA, the CDR3 is TGTGCCAGCAGCTCAACTGGTGGGGGTCCCATGAACACTGAAGCTTTCTTT.

This chain uses TRBV7-8 with TRBJ2-2; D unclear. V was shortened by 4 bases and J by 1 base, with 13 bases between the two germline ends. The length of the CDR3 is 16 residues. Germline CDR1 and CDR2: SGHVS and FQNEAQ. DNA for the CDR3: TGTGCCAGCAGCTCCCGGCCCGACGTGAACACCGGGGAGCTGTTTTTT. Protein: CASSSRPDVNTGELFF.

The rearrangement links TRBV5-1 to TRBJ2-2, with a weak D call TRBD2 (6 bases). CDR1 SGHRS and CDR2 YFSETQ come from the germline V gene. Trimming removed 6 bases at V and 5 bases at J, with 8 bases between. This CDR3 region has 12 residues. CDR3 region: CASKEGTGELFF. For the CDR3, the DNA is TGCGCCAGCAAGGAGGGGACCGGGGAGCTGTTTTTT.

The V gene is TRBV28, the J gene TRBJ1-3; tentative D call: TRBD1 (6 bases). The CDR3 length is 17 residues. CDR1 is MDHEN and CDR2 is SYDVKM in the germline V gene. V was trimmed by 3 bases and J by 0 bases, leaving 15 bases between them. The CDR3 sequence: CASSLLRGQSSGNTIYF. The CDR3 DNA sequence: TGTGCCAGCAGTTTGCTCCGTGGACAGAGCTCTGGAAACACCATATATTTT.

This clone has just one count. V is TRBV4-1 and J is TRBJ2-7; 9 nucleotides align to TRBD1. The CDR3 consists of 16 residues. V lost 3 bases to trimming and J lost 2 bases; unmatched junction nucleotides: 8. Looked up from germline, CDR1 is MGHRA and CDR2 is YSYEKL. In DNA, the CDR3 is TGCGCCAGCAGCCAGGGCCTCGGGACAGGGACCTACGAGCAGTACTTC. This translates into CASSQGLGTGTYEQYF.